The rows below give T cell receptor beta chains drawn from one sample of a study of response to subunit inactivated influenza vaccine. TCRdb itself ran the RT-PCR reads through MiXCR, one entry per CDR3 protein. The sample lists approximately 530,000 distinct CDR3 sequences; around 8% were seen once. The material was PBMCs from blood, obtained less than 30 months after vaccination. Receptor source: a man between 50 and 75 years old who received an inactivated influenza vaccine. CDR3s include the opening cysteine and the closing phenylalanine or tryptophan. D genes are given only for firm matches. Rows may omit the clone size; those that give it use once, few, many or a size class.

>TRBD1|NA|14|TRBJ2-7|TRBV28
CASSLRDRVREQYF
TGTGCCAGCAGTTTACGGGACAGGGTGAGGGAGCAGTACTTC
>TRBD2|many|16|TRBJ2-7|TRBV18
CASSPQGLADAYEQYF
TGTGCCAGCTCACCACAAGGACTAGCGGACGCCTACGAGCAGTACTTC
>TRBD2|few|20|TRBJ2-3|TRBV20-1
CCARATGLAGVPSTTDTQYF
TGCTGTGCTAGGGCTACTGGCCTAGCGGGAGTCCCCTCTACCACAGATACGCAGTATTTT
>TRBD2|NA|17|TRBJ2-1|TRBV20-1
CSARDPGGTRTYNEQFF
TGCAGTGCTAGAGACCCGGGCGGGACTAGAACATACAATGAGCAGTTCTTC
>NA|few|14|TRBJ1-4|TRBV4-1
CASSHLEGPEKLFF
TGCGCCAGCAGCCACCTTGAGGGACCGGAAAAACTGTTTTTT
>NA|NA|16|TRBJ2-3|TRBV12-3/TRBV12-4
CASSLPGERDRDTQYF
TGTGCCAGCAGTTTACCCGGGGAGCGGGACAGAGATACGCAGTATTTT
>NA|NA|16|TRBJ1-3|TRBV9
CASSERPGWVGNTIYF
TGTGCCAGCAGCGAGAGACCGGGTTGGGTCGGAAACACCATATATTTT
>NA|few|17|TRBJ2-4|TRBV6-2/TRBV6-3
CASSPLGQILAKNIQYF
TGTGCCAGCAGTCCCTTAGGACAGATCCTAGCCAAAAACATTCAGTACTTC
>NA|NA|13|TRBJ1-6|TRBV20-1
CSATGFMNSPLHF
TGCAGTGCTACCGGTTTTATGAATTCACCCCTCCACTTT
>NA|NA|15|TRBJ2-7|TRBV9
CASSATPEVRYEQYF
TGTGCCAGCAGCGCAACCCCAGAAGTCCGGTACGAGCAGTACTTC
>TRBD2|NA|15|TRBJ2-5|TRBV5-1
CASSLAAAGGETQYF
TGCGCCAGCAGCTTGGCGGCGGCGGGGGGAGAGACCCAGTACTTC
>NA|many|14|TRBJ1-2|TRBV3-1
CASSHGGLGDGYTF
TGTGCCAGCAGCCACGGGGGATTGGGGGATGGCTACACCTTC
>TRBD2|few|15|TRBJ2-5|TRBV6-5
CASSLGGIGTETQYF
TGTGCCAGCAGTTTGGGGGGGATCGGAACGGAGACCCAGTACTTC
>NA|NA|14|TRBJ1-2|TRBV11-2
CASTPGGPNYGYTF
TGTGCCAGCACCCCCGGGGGACCTAACTATGGCTACACCTTC
>NA|NA|12|TRBJ1-4|TRBV12-3/TRBV12-4
CASSLVRGKLFF
TGTGCCAGCAGTTTGGTGAGGGGAAAACTGTTTTTT
>TRBD1|many|15|TRBJ1-5|TRBV7-2
CASSPQQGTGQPQHF
TGTGCCAGCAGCCCACAGCAGGGGACAGGGCAGCCCCAGCATTTT
>NA|NA|12|TRBJ2-3|TRBV15
CATSRGPDTQYF
TGTGCCACCAGCAGAGGCCCAGATACGCAGTATTTT
>NA|many|14|TRBJ2-7|TRBV27
CASRSGGTVNEQYF
TGTGCCAGCCGTTCCGGGGGCACGGTGAACGAGCAGTACTTC
>TRBD1|few|15|TRBJ2-2|TRBV9
CASSLQGEDTGELFF
TGTGCCAGCAGCCTACAGGGGGAGGACACCGGGGAGCTGTTTTTT
>NA|NA|16|TRBJ2-1|TRBV20-1
CSALLSGVARVAEQFF
TGCAGTGCTCTTTTATCTGGGGTAGCGAGAGTGGCTGAGCAGTTCTTC
>TRBD2|NA|16|TRBJ2-3|TRBV11-2
CASSLGIAGGLDTQYF
TGTGCCAGCAGCTTAGGTATAGCGGGAGGGCTCGATACGCAGTATTTT
>NA|NA|15|TRBJ1-3|TRBV6-1
CASRRPGTSGNTIYF
TGTGCCAGCAGAAGACCAGGGACCTCTGGAAACACCATATATTTT
>TRBD2|NA|17|TRBJ2-7|TRBV20-1
CSARPRTSGSFTYEQYF
TGCAGTGCTAGGCCCAGGACTAGCGGGAGTTTCACGTACGAGCAGTACTTC
>NA|NA|12|TRBJ1-4|TRBV30
CAWRPLNEKLFF
TGTGCCTGGAGGCCTCTGAATGAAAAACTGTTTTTT
>NA|few|12|TRBJ2-2|TRBV7-9
CASSSNAGELFF
TGTGCCAGCAGCTCCAACGCCGGGGAGCTGTTTTTT
>TRBD1|NA|16|TRBJ1-1|TRBV12-5
CASGLFSTGGRTEAFF
TGTGCTAGTGGTTTGTTCTCGACAGGGGGCCGGACTGAAGCTTTCTTT
>TRBD1|NA|14|TRBJ1-4|TRBV5-1
CASSFGTGGGKLFF
TGCGCCAGCAGCTTCGGGACAGGCGGTGGAAAACTGTTTTTT
>NA|many|14|TRBJ2-1|TRBV12-3/TRBV12-4
CASSLTWIGNEQFF
TGTGCCAGCAGTTTAACGTGGATCGGGAATGAGCAGTTCTTC
>TRBD2|NA|16|TRBJ2-3|TRBV11-2
CASSLKPSGVTDTQYF
TGTGCCAGCAGCTTAAAACCTAGCGGGGTCACAGATACGCAGTATTTT
>TRBD1|NA|20|TRBJ2-6|TRBV19
CASRHDRGRVRREGANVLTF
TGTGCCAGTAGACACGACAGGGGGCGGGTTAGGAGAGAAGGGGCCAACGTCCTGACTTTC
>NA|NA|17|TRBJ2-6|TRBV30
CAWIPIGHNSGANVLTF
TGTGCCTGGATCCCCATAGGGCACAACTCTGGGGCCAACGTCCTGACTTTC
>NA|NA|14|TRBJ2-7|TRBV5-1
CASSLEGKAHEQYF
TGCGCCAGCAGCTTGGAAGGAAAGGCCCACGAGCAGTACTTC
>TRBD1|NA|12|TRBJ1-1|TRBV7-9
CASSLEDRVAFF
TGTGCCAGCAGCTTGGAGGACAGGGTGGCTTTCTTT
>NA|few|16|TRBJ1-1|TRBV7-9
CASSLLLTREGTEAFF
TGTGCCAGCAGCTTACTTCTGACACGTGAGGGCACTGAAGCTTTCTTT
>NA|many|15|TRBJ2-3|TRBV7-2
CASSLPSGTSDTQYF
TGTGCCAGCAGCTTACCCAGCGGGACATCAGATACGCAGTATTTT
>NA|many|13|TRBJ1-4|TRBV12-3/TRBV12-4
CASGRAGSQKLFF
TGTGCCAGCGGGCGCGCGGGTAGCCAAAAACTGTTTTTT
>TRBD1|many|18|TRBJ2-2|TRBV19
CASSARPGQGLSTGELFF
TGTGCCAGTAGTGCCCGGCCGGGACAGGGTCTTAGTACCGGGGAGCTGTTTTTT
>NA|many|14|TRBJ2-2|TRBV12-3/TRBV12-4
CASSFLGGTGELFF
TGTGCCAGCAGTTTTCTAGGGGGTACCGGGGAGCTGTTTTTT
>TRBD2|few|17|TRBJ2-7|TRBV6-5
CASSYPSSRSGSYEQYF
TGTGCCAGCAGTTACCCCTCATCTCGTAGCGGGAGCTACGAGCAGTACTTC
>NA|few|16|TRBJ2-1|TRBV4-3
CASSRRILAGGNEQFF
TGCGCCAGCAGCCGGAGGATACTAGCAGGAGGCAATGAGCAGTTCTTC
>TRBD1|NA|15|TRBJ2-5|TRBV20-1
CSARDLGGGRETQYF
TGCAGTGCTAGAGACCTAGGGGGCGGGCGAGAGACCCAGTACTTC
>NA|NA|12|TRBJ2-5|TRBV5-5
CASISEGETQYF
TGTGCCAGCATTTCGGAGGGAGAGACCCAGTACTTC
>NA|NA|15|TRBJ2-5|TRBV5-1
CASSFLGEGGETQYF
TGCGCCAGCAGCTTTTTAGGGGAAGGCGGAGAGACCCAGTACTTC
>NA|few|17|TRBJ2-3|TRBV3-1
CASSQAEGRWGTDTQYF
TGTGCCAGCAGCCAAGCGGAAGGGAGGTGGGGCACAGATACGCAGTATTTT